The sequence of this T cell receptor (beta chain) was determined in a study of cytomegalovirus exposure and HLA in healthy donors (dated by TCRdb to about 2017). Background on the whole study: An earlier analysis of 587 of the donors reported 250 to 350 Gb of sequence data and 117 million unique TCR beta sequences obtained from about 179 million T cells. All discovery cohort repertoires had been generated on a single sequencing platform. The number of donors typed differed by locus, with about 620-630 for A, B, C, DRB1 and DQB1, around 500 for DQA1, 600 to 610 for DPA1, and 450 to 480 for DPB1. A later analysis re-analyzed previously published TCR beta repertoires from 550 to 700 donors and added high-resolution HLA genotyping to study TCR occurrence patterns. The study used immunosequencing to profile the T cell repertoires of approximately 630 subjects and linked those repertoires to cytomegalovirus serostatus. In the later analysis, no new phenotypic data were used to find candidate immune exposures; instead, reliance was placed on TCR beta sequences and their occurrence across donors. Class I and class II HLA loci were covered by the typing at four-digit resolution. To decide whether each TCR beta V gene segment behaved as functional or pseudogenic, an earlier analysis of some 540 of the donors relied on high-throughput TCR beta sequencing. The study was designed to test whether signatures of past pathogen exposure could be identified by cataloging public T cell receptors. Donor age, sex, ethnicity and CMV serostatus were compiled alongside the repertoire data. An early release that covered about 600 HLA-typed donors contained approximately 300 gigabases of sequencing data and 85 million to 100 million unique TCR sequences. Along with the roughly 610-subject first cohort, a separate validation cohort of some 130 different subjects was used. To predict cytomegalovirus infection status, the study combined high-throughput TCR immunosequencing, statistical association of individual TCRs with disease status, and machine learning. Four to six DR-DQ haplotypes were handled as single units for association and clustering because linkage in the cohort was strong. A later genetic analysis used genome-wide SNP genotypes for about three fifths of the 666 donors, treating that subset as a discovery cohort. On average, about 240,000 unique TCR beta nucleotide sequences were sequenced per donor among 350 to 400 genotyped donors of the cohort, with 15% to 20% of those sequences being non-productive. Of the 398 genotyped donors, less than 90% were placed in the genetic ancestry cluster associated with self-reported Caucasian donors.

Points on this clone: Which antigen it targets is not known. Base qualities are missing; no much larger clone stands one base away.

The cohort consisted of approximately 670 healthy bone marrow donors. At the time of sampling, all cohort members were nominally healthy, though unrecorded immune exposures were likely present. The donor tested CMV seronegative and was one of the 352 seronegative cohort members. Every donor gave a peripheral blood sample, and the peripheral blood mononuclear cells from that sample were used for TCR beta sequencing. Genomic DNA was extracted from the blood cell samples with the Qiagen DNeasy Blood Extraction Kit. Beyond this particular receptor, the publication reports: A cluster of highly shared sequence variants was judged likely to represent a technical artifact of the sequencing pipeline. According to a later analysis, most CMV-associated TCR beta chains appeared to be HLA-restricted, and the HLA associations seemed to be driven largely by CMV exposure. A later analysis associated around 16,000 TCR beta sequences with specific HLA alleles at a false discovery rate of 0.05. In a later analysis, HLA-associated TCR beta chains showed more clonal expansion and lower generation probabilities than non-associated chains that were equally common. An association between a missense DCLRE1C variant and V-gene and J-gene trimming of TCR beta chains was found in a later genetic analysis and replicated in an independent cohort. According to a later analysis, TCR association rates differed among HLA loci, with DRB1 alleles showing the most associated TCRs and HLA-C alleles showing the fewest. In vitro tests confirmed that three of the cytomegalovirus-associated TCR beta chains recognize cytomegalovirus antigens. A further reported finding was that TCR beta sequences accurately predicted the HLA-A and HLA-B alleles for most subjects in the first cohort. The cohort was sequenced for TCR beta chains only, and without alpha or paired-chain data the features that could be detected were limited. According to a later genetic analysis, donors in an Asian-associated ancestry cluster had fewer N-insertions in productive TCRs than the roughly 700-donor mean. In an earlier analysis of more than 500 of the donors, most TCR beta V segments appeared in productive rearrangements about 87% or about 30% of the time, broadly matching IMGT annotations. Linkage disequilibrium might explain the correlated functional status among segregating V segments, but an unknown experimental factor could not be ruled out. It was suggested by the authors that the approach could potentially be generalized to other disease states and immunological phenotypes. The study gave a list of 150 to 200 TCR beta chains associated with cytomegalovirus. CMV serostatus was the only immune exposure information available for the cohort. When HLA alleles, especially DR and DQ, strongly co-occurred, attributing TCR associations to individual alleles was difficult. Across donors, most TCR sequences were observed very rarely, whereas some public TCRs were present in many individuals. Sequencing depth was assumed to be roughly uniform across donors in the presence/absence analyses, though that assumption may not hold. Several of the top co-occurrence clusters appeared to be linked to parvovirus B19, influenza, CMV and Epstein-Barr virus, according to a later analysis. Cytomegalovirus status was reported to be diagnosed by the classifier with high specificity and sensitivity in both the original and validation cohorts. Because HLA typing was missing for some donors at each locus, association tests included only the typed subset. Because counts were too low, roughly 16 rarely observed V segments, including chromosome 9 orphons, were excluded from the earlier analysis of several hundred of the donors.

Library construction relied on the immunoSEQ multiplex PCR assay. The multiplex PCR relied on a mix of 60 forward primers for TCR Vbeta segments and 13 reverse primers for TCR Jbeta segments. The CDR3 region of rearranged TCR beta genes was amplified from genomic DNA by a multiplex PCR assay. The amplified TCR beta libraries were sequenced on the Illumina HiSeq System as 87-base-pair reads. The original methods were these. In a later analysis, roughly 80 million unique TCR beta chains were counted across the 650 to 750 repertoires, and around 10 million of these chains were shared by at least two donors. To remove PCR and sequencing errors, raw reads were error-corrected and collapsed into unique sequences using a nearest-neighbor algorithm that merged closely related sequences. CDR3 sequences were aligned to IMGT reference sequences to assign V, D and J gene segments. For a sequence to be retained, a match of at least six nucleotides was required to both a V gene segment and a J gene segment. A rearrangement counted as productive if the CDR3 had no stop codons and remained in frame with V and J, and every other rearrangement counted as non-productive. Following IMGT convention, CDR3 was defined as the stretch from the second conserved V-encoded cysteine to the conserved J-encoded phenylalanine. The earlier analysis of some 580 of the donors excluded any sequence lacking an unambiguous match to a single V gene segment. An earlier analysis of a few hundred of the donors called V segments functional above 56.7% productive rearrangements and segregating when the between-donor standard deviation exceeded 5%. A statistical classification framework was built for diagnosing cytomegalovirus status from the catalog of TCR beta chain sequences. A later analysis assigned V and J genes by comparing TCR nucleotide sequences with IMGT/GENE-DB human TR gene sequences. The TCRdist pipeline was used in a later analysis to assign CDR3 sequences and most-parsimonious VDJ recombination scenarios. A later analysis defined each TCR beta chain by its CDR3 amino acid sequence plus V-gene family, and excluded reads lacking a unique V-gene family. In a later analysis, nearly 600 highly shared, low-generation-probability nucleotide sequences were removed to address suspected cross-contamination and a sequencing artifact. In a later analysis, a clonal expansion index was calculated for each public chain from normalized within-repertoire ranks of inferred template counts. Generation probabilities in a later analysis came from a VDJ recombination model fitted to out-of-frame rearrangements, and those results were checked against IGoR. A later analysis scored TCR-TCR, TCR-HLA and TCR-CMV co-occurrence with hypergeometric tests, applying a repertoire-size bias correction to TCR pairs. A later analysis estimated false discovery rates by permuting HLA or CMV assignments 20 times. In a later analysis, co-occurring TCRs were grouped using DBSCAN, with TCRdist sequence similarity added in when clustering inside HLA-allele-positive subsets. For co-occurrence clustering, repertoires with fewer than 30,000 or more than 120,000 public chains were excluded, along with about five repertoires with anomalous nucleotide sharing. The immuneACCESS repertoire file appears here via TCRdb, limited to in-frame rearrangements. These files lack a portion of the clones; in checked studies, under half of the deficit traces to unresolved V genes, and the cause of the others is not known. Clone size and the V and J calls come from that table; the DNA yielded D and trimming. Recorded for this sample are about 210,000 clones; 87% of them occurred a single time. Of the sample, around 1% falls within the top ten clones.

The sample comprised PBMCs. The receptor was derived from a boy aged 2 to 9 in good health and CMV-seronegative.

The DNA reads TGCGCCAGCAGGGTGGACAGGGGAGCAGATACGCAGTATTTT. Its coded protein is CASRVDRGADTQYF. This receptor chain uses TRBV10-1 and TRBJ2-3; a stretch of 9 junction bases matches TRBD1. The germline V gene (reference sequence) supplies CDR1 WNHNN and CDR2 SYGVQD. V is cut back by 6 bases and J by 4 bases, with 5 bases in the junction unmatched. The CDR3 runs 14 residues from the cysteine to the phenylalanine. Only the CDR3 DNA is retained, 42 bases long and in frame from the first base.